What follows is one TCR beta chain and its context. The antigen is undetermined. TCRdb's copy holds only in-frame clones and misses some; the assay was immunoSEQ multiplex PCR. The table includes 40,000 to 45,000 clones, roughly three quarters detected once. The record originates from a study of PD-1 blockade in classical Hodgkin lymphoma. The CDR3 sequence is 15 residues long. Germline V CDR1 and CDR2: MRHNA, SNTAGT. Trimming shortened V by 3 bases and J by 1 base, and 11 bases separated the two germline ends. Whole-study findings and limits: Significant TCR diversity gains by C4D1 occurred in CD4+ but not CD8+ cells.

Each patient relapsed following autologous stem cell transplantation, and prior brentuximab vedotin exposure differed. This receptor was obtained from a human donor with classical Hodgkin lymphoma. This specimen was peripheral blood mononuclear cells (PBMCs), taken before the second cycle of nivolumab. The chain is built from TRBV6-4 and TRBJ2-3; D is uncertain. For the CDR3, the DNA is TGTGCCAGCAGTGAGCTGGGTCACGGCACAGATACGCAGTATTTT. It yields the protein CASSELGHGTDTQYF.